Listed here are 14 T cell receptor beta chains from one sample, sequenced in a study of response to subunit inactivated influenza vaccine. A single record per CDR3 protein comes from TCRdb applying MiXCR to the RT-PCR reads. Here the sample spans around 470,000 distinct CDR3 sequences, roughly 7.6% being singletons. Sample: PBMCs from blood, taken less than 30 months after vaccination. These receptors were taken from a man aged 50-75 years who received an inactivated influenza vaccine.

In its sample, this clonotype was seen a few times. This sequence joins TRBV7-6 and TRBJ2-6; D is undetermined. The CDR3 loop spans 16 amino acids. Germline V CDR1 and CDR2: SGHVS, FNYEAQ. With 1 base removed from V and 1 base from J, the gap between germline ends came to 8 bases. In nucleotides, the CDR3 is TGTGCCAGCAGCTTAGACGGCCGATCTGGGGCCAACGTCCTGACTTTC. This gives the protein CASSLDGRSGANVLTF.

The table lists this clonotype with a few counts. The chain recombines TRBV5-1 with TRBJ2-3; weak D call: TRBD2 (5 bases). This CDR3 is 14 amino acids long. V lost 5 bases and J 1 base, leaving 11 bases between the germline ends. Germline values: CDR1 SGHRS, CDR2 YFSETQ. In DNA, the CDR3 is TGCGCCAGCAGTTATGGGGAGCGCACAGATACGCAGTATTTT. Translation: CASSYGERTDTQYF.

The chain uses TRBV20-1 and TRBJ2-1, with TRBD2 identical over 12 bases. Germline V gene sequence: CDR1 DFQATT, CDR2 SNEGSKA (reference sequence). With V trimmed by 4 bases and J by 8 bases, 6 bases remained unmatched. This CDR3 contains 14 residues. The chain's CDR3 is CSAIGTSGFYEQFF. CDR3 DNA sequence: TGCAGTGCTATTGGGACTAGCGGGTTCTATGAGCAGTTCTTC.

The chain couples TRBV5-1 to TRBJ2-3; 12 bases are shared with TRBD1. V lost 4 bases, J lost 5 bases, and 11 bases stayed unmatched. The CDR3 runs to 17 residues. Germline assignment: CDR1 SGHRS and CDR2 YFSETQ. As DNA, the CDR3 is TGCGCCAGCAGCGAAGGGACAGGGGGCTCTTGGGGAGATACGCAGTATTTT. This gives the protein CASSEGTGGSWGDTQYF.

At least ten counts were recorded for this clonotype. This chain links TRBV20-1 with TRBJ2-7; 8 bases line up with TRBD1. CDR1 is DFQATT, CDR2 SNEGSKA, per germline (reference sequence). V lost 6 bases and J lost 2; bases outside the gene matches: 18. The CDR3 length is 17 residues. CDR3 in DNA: TGCAGTGCACCGAACCCTATTGGGACAGGACGTCCCTACGAGCAGTACTTC. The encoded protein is CSAPNPIGTGRPYEQYF.

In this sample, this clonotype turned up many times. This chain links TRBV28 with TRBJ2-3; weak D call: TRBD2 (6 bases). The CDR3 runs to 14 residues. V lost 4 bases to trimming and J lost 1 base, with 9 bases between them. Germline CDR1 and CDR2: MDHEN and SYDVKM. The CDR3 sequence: CASSWGGGTDTQYF. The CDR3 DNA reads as TGTGCCAGCAGTTGGGGAGGCGGCACAGATACGCAGTATTTT.

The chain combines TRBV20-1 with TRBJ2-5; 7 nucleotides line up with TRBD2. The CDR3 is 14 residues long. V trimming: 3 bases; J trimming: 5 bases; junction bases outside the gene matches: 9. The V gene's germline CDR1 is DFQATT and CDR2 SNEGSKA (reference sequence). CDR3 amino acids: CSASTSAQRETQYF. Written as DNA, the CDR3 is TGCAGTGCTAGTACTAGCGCCCAACGGGAGACCCAGTACTTC.

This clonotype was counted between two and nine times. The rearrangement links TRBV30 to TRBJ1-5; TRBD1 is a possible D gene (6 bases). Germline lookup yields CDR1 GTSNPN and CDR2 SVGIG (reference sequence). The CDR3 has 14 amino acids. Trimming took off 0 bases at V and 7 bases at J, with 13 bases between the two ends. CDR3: CAWSVQGFEQPQHF. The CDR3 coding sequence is TGTGCCTGGAGTGTGCAGGGGTTCGAACAGCCCCAGCATTTT.

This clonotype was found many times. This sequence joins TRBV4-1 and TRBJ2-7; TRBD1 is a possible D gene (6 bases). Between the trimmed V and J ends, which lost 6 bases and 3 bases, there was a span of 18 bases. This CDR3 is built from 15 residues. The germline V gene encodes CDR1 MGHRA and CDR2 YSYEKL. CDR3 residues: CASRLRVGANYEQYF. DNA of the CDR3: TGCGCCAGCAGGCTCAGGGTGGGGGCGAACTACGAGCAGTACTTC.

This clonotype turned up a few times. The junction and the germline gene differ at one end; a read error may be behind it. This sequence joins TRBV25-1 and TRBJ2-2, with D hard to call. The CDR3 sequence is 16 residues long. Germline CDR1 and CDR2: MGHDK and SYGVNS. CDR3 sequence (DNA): TGTTCCAGCAGTGAATATCGATCCGGGTCCGGCGGGGAGCTGTTTTTT. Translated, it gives CSSSEYRSGSGGELFF.

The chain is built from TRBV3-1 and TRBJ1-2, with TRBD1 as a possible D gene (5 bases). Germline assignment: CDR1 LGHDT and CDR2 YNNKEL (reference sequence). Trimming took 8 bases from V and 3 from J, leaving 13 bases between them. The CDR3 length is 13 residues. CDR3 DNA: TGTGCCAGCGGTCAGGGTGGGGACTATGGCTACACCTTC. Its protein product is CASGQGGDYGYTF.

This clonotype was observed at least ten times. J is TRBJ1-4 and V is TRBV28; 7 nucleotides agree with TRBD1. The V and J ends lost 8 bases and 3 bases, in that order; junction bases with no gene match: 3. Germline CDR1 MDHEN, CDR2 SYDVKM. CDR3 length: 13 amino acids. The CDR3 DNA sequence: TGTGCCAGCCGAGGGACAGCTAATGAAAAACTGTTTTTT. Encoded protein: CASRGTANEKLFF.

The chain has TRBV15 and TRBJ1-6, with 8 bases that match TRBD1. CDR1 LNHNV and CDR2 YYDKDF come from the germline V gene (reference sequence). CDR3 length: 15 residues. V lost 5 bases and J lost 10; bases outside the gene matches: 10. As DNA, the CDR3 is TGTGCCACCAGCGGTCACGGACAGGGTCGCTCACCCCTCCACTTT. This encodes CATSGHGQGRSPLHF.

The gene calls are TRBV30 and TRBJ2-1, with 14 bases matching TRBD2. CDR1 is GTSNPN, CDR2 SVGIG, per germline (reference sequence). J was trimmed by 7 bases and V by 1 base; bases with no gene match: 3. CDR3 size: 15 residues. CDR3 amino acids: CAWSAGLAGENEQFF. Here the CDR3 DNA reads TGTGCCTGGAGTGCGGGACTAGCGGGAGAGAATGAGCAGTTCTTC. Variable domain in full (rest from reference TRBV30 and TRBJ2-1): SQTIHQWPATLVQPVGSPLSLECTVEGTSNPNLYWYRQAAGRGLQLLFYSVGIGQISSEVPQNLSASRPQDRQFILSSKKLLLSDSGFYLCAWSAGLAGENEQFFGPGTRLTVL.